Following are 9 T cell receptor beta chains from one sample sequenced in a study of blood T cells in healthy people across ages. Then a second PCR, running roughly 7 to 11 cycles, was carried out with a sample-barcoded 5' primer and a J-beta primer mix. MiXCR was run by TCRdb on the 5' RACE reads, yielding one entry per CDR3 protein. The repertoire holds approximately 800,000 distinct CDR3 sequences, with less than 80% as singletons. Input material: blood. The receptors originated from a man aged 30-40 years in good health.

The chain links TRBV7-3 to TRBJ2-7; D unresolved. The CDR3 contains 13 residues. CDR1 is SGHTA, CDR2 FQGTGA, per germline. Trimming cost V 1 base and J 3 bases, with 7 bases left between them. In DNA, the CDR3 is TGTGCCAGCAGCTTAAATGTGGGCTACGAGCAGTACTTC. Its translation: CASSLNVGYEQYF.

This clonotype was counted a few times. As DNA, the CDR3 is TGCAGTGCTAATCGGCTTTTAGGTCAAGAGACCCAGTACTTC. As protein: CSANRLLGQETQYF. The V gene is TRBV20-1, the J gene TRBJ2-5; D is ambiguous. The CDR3 totals 14 residues. Germline loops: CDR1 DFQATT, CDR2 SNEGSKA (reference sequence). V lost 4 bases to trimming and J lost 2 bases, with 14 bases between them.

This CDR3 reads CAISESPRGVTDTQYF. The CDR3 bases are TGTGCCATCAGTGAGTCGCCACGGGGTGTCACAGATACGCAGTATTTT. The genes are TRBV10-3 and TRBJ2-3; D is possibly TRBD2 (5 bases). Trimming took 0 bases from V and 2 from J, leaving 12 bases between them. This CDR3 is 16 amino acids long. In germline, CDR1 is ENHRY, CDR2 SYGVKD.

This sequence joins TRBV7-3 and TRBJ1-6; D may be TRBD1 (5 bases). Trimming removed 3 bases from V and 9 bases from J, with 12 bases in between. CDR3 length equals 14 residues. Germline-derived CDR1 and CDR2 are SGHTA and FQGTGA. In DNA form, the CDR3 reads TGTGCCAGCAGCTTCGGACCTGGGGGTTCACCCCTCCACTTT. Translation: CASSFGPGGSPLHF.

The chain couples TRBV3-1 to TRBJ2-5; D is undetermined. Germline values: CDR1 LGHDT, CDR2 YNNKEL (reference sequence). The CDR3 loop spans 13 amino acids. The ends were cut back, 1 base at V and 4 bases at J, with 7 bases in the middle. The CDR3 sequence: CASSQGATETQYF. Here the CDR3 DNA reads TGTGCCAGCAGCCAAGGTGCGACAGAGACCCAGTACTTC.

The gene calls are TRBV6-4 and TRBJ2-3, with 11 bases identical to TRBD2. CDR3 size: 15 residues. V lost 6 bases and J lost 3; bases outside the gene matches: 5. The germline gives CDR1 MRHNA, CDR2 SNTAGT. CDR3 in DNA: TGTGCCAGCAGGAAGACTAGCGGGGTAACAGATACGCAGTATTTT. The encoded protein is CASRKTSGVTDTQYF.

Here the CDR3 reads CATRALDSNEQFF. In nucleotides, the CDR3 is TGTGCCACCAGAGCACTCGATTCCAATGAGCAGTTCTTC. This chain uses TRBV15 with TRBJ2-1; no clear D. The germline V gene encodes CDR1 LNHNV and CDR2 YYDKDF (reference sequence). The CDR3 is made up of 13 amino acids. Trimming stripped 6 bases from V and 6 bases from J, with 12 bases between.

The chain employs TRBV7-2 and TRBJ2-4, with 10 bases identical to TRBD1. The DNA matches TRBJ2-7 better at its end, which makes the J call doubtful. The CDR3 runs to 15 residues. The germline CDR1 and CDR2 sequences are SGHTA and FQGNSA. Here the CDR3 DNA reads TGTGCCAGCAGCCCATATGACAGGGGGCCAAACGAGCAGTACTTC. It is translated as CASSPYDRGPNEQYF.

This clonotype showed up many times. CDR3 amino acids: CASSSGQDQPQHF. The CDR3 DNA reads as TGTGCCAGCAGCTCAGGCCAAGATCAGCCCCAGCATTTT. The chain links TRBV7-2 to TRBJ1-5; D gene ambiguous. The CDR3 has 13 residues. V was cut by 4 bases and J by 5 bases, with 9 bases left in between. Per germline, CDR1 SGHTA and CDR2 FQGNSA.